The 27 T cell receptor beta chains presented below share a single source sample, sequenced in a study of post-analysis software for immune sequencing data. Notes on the study in general: With TRBV5-6, TRBV5-1 and TRBV20-1 included, about five TRBV segments were more frequent in patients than in controls.

No antigen has been assigned to these receptors. Included in the TCR beta cDNA libraries were unique molecular identifiers. TCRdb redid the calling of the PCR reads with MiXCR, one entry per CDR3 protein. This table has roughly 800,000 distinct CDR3 sequences, more than 45% appearing once. Material: blood. These receptors were collected from a girl aged 5-17 years with multiple sclerosis.

The rearrangement links TRBV25-1 to TRBJ2-7; D remains ambiguous. CDR1 is MGHDK, CDR2 SYGVNS, per germline. This CDR3 contains 15 residues. Between the trimmed V and J ends, which lost 2 bases and 1 base, there was a span of 12 bases. The DNA of the CDR3 is TGTGCCAGCAGTGAAGGGCAGTTCACGTCCTACGAGCAGTACTTC. Its translation is CASSEGQFTSYEQYF.

This chain uses TRBV10-3 with TRBJ2-7; TRBD1 might be the D (7 bases). The CDR3 loop spans 15 amino acids. Germline V gene data show CDR1 as ENHRY and CDR2 as SYGVKD. V lost 4 bases and J 7 bases, leaving 20 bases between the germline ends. The CDR3 protein is CAISVRDSLLLEQYF. In DNA, the CDR3 is TGTGCCATCAGTGTGCGGGACAGCCTGCTTTTAGAGCAGTACTTC.

V and J are TRBV2 and TRBJ2-6; D assignment may be TRBD1 or TRBD2 (6 bases each). Trimming removed 8 bases at V and 3 bases at J, with 11 bases between. Germline loops: CDR1 SNHLY, CDR2 FYNNEI. CDR3 size: 14 residues. The CDR3 region is CASRGLRGANVLTF. The CDR3 DNA sequence: TGTGCCAGCCGGGGGCTGCGTGGGGCCAACGTCCTGACTTTC. Full variable domain (missing parts from reference TRBV2 and TRBJ2-6): EPEVTQTPSHQVTQMGQEVILRCVPISNHLYFYWYRQILGQKVEFLVSFYNNEISEKSEIFDDQFSVERPDGSNFTLKIRSTKLEDSAMYFCASRGLRGANVLTFGAGSRLTVL.

CDR3: CASSPGLAGARNTGELFF. For the CDR3, the DNA is TGCGCCAGCAGCCCGGGACTAGCGGGAGCACGGAACACCGGGGAGCTGTTTTTT. This sequence joins TRBV5-1 and TRBJ2-2, with 14 bases lining up with TRBD2. Germline V gives CDR1 SGHRS, CDR2 YFSETQ. The CDR3 extends over 18 amino acids. V lost 4 bases and J lost 1; bases outside the gene matches: 6.

This clonotype came up a few times. The V call is TRBV12-3 or TRBV12-4, the J call TRBJ1-5; perhaps TRBD1 as D (6 bases). V was trimmed by 5 bases and J by 0 bases, leaving 11 bases between them. The CDR3 runs to 15 residues. DNA of the CDR3: TGTGCCAGCAGTGCGACAGGACCTAGCAATCAGCCCCAGCATTTT. Protein sequence: CASSATGPSNQPQHF.

The V gene is TRBV11-1, the J gene TRBJ2-5, with 7 positions matching TRBD2. This CDR3 is built from 18 residues. Per the germline V gene, CDR1 is SGHAT and CDR2 is FQDESV (reference sequence). V was clipped by 0 bases and J by 2 bases; unmatched bases: 12. CDR3 DNA sequence: TGTGCCAGCAGCTTAGCGCTAAGGGCTAGCGGCTCACAAGAGACCCAGTACTTC. Protein product: CASSLALRASGSQETQYF.

This clonotype was detected a few times. The chain employs TRBV29-1 and TRBJ2-1; the match to TRBD1 covers 8 bases. CDR3 length equals 13 residues. Looked up from germline, CDR1 is SQVTM and CDR2 is ANQGSEA. After removal of 3 bases from V and 8 bases from J, the junction contained 6 bases not matched to a gene. The CDR3 nucleotides are TGCAGCGTTGATCGGCAGGGGGCCTATGAGCAGTTCTTC. Residues: CSVDRQGAYEQFF.

The chain combines TRBV6-6 with TRBJ1-2; weak D call: TRBD1 (5 bases). The CDR3 length is 13 residues. Trimming cost V 7 bases and J 4 bases, with 13 bases left between them. The germline V gene encodes CDR1 MNHNY and CDR2 SVGAGI (reference sequence). CDR3 protein: CASKGQGIYGYTF. In DNA form, the CDR3 reads TGTGCCAGCAAGGGTCAGGGTATCTATGGCTACACCTTC.

The chain joins TRBV29-1 to TRBJ2-4; D call uncertain. The J call is in doubt because the DNA end fits TRBJ2-5 better. This CDR3 region has 13 residues. Germline V CDR1 and CDR2: SQVTM, ANQGSEA. The CDR3 sequence is CSVDGGQQETQYF. CDR3 DNA sequence: TGCAGCGTTGATGGTGGCCAGCAAGAGACCCAGTACTTC.

The chain is built from TRBV28 and TRBJ2-7; 11 bases are a match to TRBD1. TRBJ2-5 explains the end of the DNA better; the J call may be wrong. CDR3 length equals 17 residues. CDR1 MDHEN and CDR2 SYDVKM come from the germline V gene. The CDR3 DNA reads as TGTGCCAGCAATCAACCCCTCCGGGACAGGGGGGGCGTGACCCAGTACTTC. It codes for CASNQPLRDRGGVTQYF.

There are a few counts of this clonotype. The chain carries TRBV6-5 and TRBJ2-7; D is ambiguous. CDR1 and CDR2 (germline): MNHEY, SVGAGI. With 1 base removed from V and 0 bases from J, the gap between germline ends came to 7 bases. This CDR3 has 14 residues. Here the CDR3 DNA reads TGTGCCAGCAGTTACTTCCGGAACTCCTACGAGCAGTACTTC. It is translated as CASSYFRNSYEQYF.

This clonotype was picked up a small number of times. The chain couples TRBV4-3 to TRBJ2-3; possible D gene TRBD2, 6 bases. Between the trimmed V and J ends, which lost 1 base and 5 bases, there was a span of 13 bases. CDR1 LGHNA and CDR2 YSLEER come from the germline V gene. The CDR3 contains 15 residues. CDR3 sequence: CASSQGLVREDTQYF. The CDR3 coding sequence is TGCGCCAGCAGCCAAGGGCTAGTGCGGGAAGATACGCAGTATTTT.

This clonotype has more than one count but fewer than ten. This sequence joins TRBV7-8 and TRBJ2-5; the match to TRBD2 covers 11 bases. Germline loops: CDR1 SGHVS, CDR2 FQNEAQ. The V gene end was trimmed by 5 bases and the J gene end by 2 bases; junction bases not matched to a gene: 10. The CDR3 is made up of 17 amino acids. The CDR3 coding sequence is TGTGCCAGCAGCCTGGGGCTAGCGGGAGGTTGGCAAGAGACCCAGTACTTC. It specifies CASSLGLAGGWQETQYF.

V is TRBV9 and J is TRBJ2-3; perhaps TRBD1 as D (6 bases). The length of the CDR3 is 15 residues. CDR1 and CDR2 (germline): SGDLS, YYNGEE. V gave up 2 bases and J gave up 6 bases, with 16 bases separating them. The CDR3 sequence: CASSVDNYRVDTQYF. DNA of the CDR3: TGTGCCAGCAGCGTGGATAATTACAGGGTGGATACGCAGTATTTT.

The chain couples TRBV5-1 to TRBJ2-3; no reliable D call. V was cut by 0 bases and J by 2 bases, with 13 bases left in between. Per the germline V gene, CDR1 is SGHRS and CDR2 is YFSETQ. The CDR3 runs 16 residues. The CDR3 nucleotides are TGCGCCAGCAGCTTGGATGGCGCACTCCACACAGATACGCAGTATTTT. Protein: CASSLDGALHTDTQYF.

The chain joins TRBV7-9 to TRBJ2-2, with a possible D match to TRBD1 (6 bases). This CDR3 is 19 amino acids long. CDR1 and CDR2 (germline): SEHNR, FQNEAQ (reference sequence). The V end lost 0 bases, the J end lost 0 bases, and 17 bases lay between the germline ends. CDR3 DNA sequence: TGTGCCAGCAGCTTAGCGTATGGTTTGGACAGATCGAACACCGGGGAGCTGTTTTTT. This translates into CASSLAYGLDRSNTGELFF.

The chain employs TRBV13 and TRBJ1-1; D may be TRBD1 (5 bases). The CDR3 spans 13 residues. CDR1 is PRHDT and CDR2 is FYEKMQ in the germline V gene (reference sequence). V shed 5 bases and J shed 3 bases, with 10 bases lying between them. CDR3 sequence: CASSRGGDTEAFF. Written as DNA, the CDR3 is TGTGCCAGCAGCAGGGGCGGGGACACTGAAGCTTTCTTT.

The chain employs TRBV12-3 or TRBV12-4 and TRBJ1-2, with D hard to call. The length of the CDR3 is 13 residues. Trimming pared 6 bases from V and 5 bases from J, leaving 13 bases between. CDR3 in amino acids: CASSRSPPYGYTF. Written as DNA, the CDR3 is TGTGCCAGCAGCCGAAGTCCACCATATGGCTACACCTTC.

The CDR3 protein is CASSLGTDNYGYTF. DNA of the CDR3: TGTGCCAGCAGCTTAGGGACCGACAACTATGGCTACACCTTC. The chain uses TRBV7-2 and TRBJ1-2; no clear D gene. Germline CDR1 SGHTA, CDR2 FQGNSA. The CDR3 length is 14 residues. V lost 1 base and J lost 2, with 8 bases in between.

This clonotype has a count of ten or more. This chain connects TRBV4-3 to TRBJ2-7, with D perhaps matching TRBD1 or TRBD2 (5 bases each). Germline lookup yields CDR1 LGHNA and CDR2 YSLEER. This CDR3 has 16 amino acids. V was trimmed by 0 bases and J by 0 bases, leaving 12 bases between them. CDR3 sequence: CASSQDLGTISYEQYF. As DNA, the CDR3 is TGCGCCAGCAGCCAAGATTTGGGGACGATCTCCTACGAGCAGTACTTC.

In this sample, this clonotype turned up a few times. The CDR3: CASRDGDFYNEQFF. The DNA for the CDR3 is TGTGCCAGCAGGGACGGGGATTTTTACAATGAGCAGTTCTTC. The chain links TRBV7-8 to TRBJ2-1; D possibly corresponds to TRBD2 (5 bases). V dropped 6 bases and J dropped 4 bases, with 13 bases sitting between them. Looked up from germline, CDR1 is SGHVS and CDR2 is FQNEAQ. The CDR3 runs 14 residues.

In its sample, this clonotype was seen a few times. V gene TRBV5-5 combines with J gene TRBJ1-6; D might be TRBD1 (5 bases). V was trimmed by 4 bases and J by 4 bases, leaving 9 bases between them. Germline V gives CDR1 SGHKS, CDR2 YYEKEE (reference sequence). CDR3 length: 14 amino acids. The CDR3 loop reads CASSGDSYNSPLHF. The DNA of the CDR3 is TGTGCCAGCAGCGGCGACAGTTATAATTCACCCCTCCACTTT.

The rearrangement links TRBV20-1 to TRBJ2-5; D perhaps matches TRBD2 (6 bases). The CDR3 totals 14 residues. V lost 1 base and J 5 bases, leaving 14 bases between the germline ends. Looked up from germline, CDR1 is DFQATT and CDR2 is SNEGSKA (reference sequence). The CDR3 coding sequence is TGCAGTGCTAGAGGGGGGTCTAGCGCGGAGACCCAGTACTTC. Residues: CSARGGSSAETQYF.

This clonotype showed up just a few times. The V call is TRBV28, the J call TRBJ2-7; 9 bases are shared with TRBD2. Unmatched junction bases numbered 4, after V lost 8 bases and J lost 2 bases. Looked up from germline, CDR1 is MDHEN and CDR2 is SYDVKM. This CDR3 has 13 residues. The CDR3 reads CASQAGGAYEQYF. The DNA for the CDR3 is TGTGCCAGCCAAGCGGGAGGTGCCTACGAGCAGTACTTC.

The chain employs TRBV7-9 and TRBJ2-3; 8 bases are shared with TRBD2. The germline V gene encodes CDR1 SEHNR and CDR2 FQNEAQ (reference sequence). CDR3 length equals 16 residues. The ends lost 4 bases at V and 4 bases at J; junction bases unmatched: 10. CDR3 nucleotide sequence: TGTGCCAGCAGCTCCGGGCCCCCGCGGGAGGCAGATACGCAGTATTTT. This encodes CASSSGPPREADTQYF.

This clonotype was seen a handful of times. The chain joins TRBV20-1 to TRBJ2-5; TRBD2 matches 8 bases. There are 15 residues in the CDR3. V shed 0 bases and J 4 bases; nucleotides not matched to a gene: 7. CDR1 is DFQATT and CDR2 is SNEGSKA in the germline V gene (reference sequence). The CDR3 sequence: CSARDPVGRVETQYF. The CDR3 nucleotides are TGCAGTGCTAGAGATCCGGTCGGGAGGGTAGAGACCCAGTACTTC.

The V and J genes are TRBV29-1 and TRBJ1-1; TRBD1 might be the D (5 bases). Germline-derived CDR1 and CDR2 are SQVTM and ANQGSEA. The CDR3 has 12 amino acids. Trimming left V 7 bases short and J 5 bases short, with 14 bases between. The CDR3 reads CSAEQGTTEAFF. The CDR3 bases are TGCAGCGCAGAGCAGGGTACGACTGAAGCTTTCTTT.